One sample yielded the 27 T cell receptor beta chains listed below, sequenced in a study of OX40 agonist ivuxolimab in advanced cancers. The repertoire was sequenced with immunoSEQ multiplex PCR; TCRdb's copy has only in-frame clones and lacks some. The table lists approximately 6,000 clones, roughly four fifths of them singletons. The sequences come from CD4+ or CD8+ T cells sorted from blood, collected in a trial of the OX40 agonist ivuxolimab. The source is an adult with an advanced solid tumor such as melanoma, head and neck, liver or kidney cancer.

This clone was observed a few times. CDR3 sequence reads: CASSPRGSSYNEQFF. The CDR3, as DNA: TGTGCCAGCAGCCCCCGGGGGAGCTCCTACAATGAGCAGTTCTTC. This chain connects TRBV6-5 to TRBJ2-1, with D possibly being TRBD2 (6 bases). Trimming cost V 6 bases and J 0 bases, with 12 bases left between them. The CDR3 is 15 amino acids. Germline V lookup: CDR1 MNHEY, CDR2 SVGAGI.

The chain recombines TRBV10-2 with TRBJ1-2; unclear D gene. From germline, CDR1 is WSHSY and CDR2 SAAADI. This CDR3 is built from 15 residues. Between the trimmed V and J ends, which lost 5 bases and 3 bases, there was a span of 16 bases. The CDR3 nucleotides read TGCGCCAGCAGTACCTCTTTGACGGGCGACTATGGCTACACCTTC. This encodes CASSTSLTGDYGYTF.

The chain employs TRBV27 and TRBJ2-3; D remains unclear. V was shortened by 3 bases and J by 1 base, with 11 bases between the two germline ends. The CDR3 sequence is 15 residues long. Germline-derived CDR1 and CDR2 are MNHEY and SMNVEV (reference sequence). CDR3 loop: CASSFSAGGTDTQYF. CDR3 in DNA: TGTGCCAGCAGTTTTTCCGCAGGAGGCACAGATACGCAGTATTTT.

This chain connects TRBV27 to TRBJ2-5, with D possibly matching TRBD2 (6 bases). CDR1 is MNHEY, CDR2 SMNVEV, per germline (reference sequence). The CDR3 covers 14 residues. V shed 5 bases and J shed 5 bases, with 15 bases lying between them. The CDR3, as DNA: TGTGCCAGCAGTACTCGGACTAAGGGGGAGACCCAGTACTTC. Protein: CASSTRTKGETQYF.

The V gene is TRBV6-4, the J gene TRBJ2-2; D possibly uses TRBD1 or TRBD2 (6 bases each). V lost 2 bases and J 3 bases, leaving 13 bases between the germline ends. CDR1 and CDR2 from the germline V gene are MRHNA and SNTAGT. CDR3 size: 16 residues. CDR3 residues: CASSDRAGEDTGELFF. CDR3 nucleotide sequence: TGTGCCAGCAGTGACCGGGCAGGGGAGGACACCGGGGAGCTGTTTTTT.

The CDR3 sequence is CASGWDVGTEAFF. DNA of the CDR3: TGTGCTAGTGGTTGGGACGTAGGCACTGAAGCTTTCTTT. The chain employs TRBV12-5 and TRBJ1-1, with D perhaps matching TRBD1 (5 bases). The CDR3 totals 13 residues. The V and J ends lost 4 bases and 4 bases respectively, with 10 bases between them. The germline V gene encodes CDR1 LGHNT and CDR2 FRNRAP.

The V and J genes are TRBV7-8 and TRBJ2-1, with 8 bases aligning to TRBD1. Germline assignment: CDR1 SGHVS and CDR2 FQNEAQ. V was pared by 1 base and J by 0 bases, with 2 bases of the junction left unmatched. This CDR3 comprises 16 residues. CDR3 sequence (DNA): TGTGCCAGCAGCTTAGGGACAGGGAGCTCCTACAATGAGCAGTTCTTC. Its protein is CASSLGTGSSYNEQFF. The whole variable domain, filled in from reference TRBV7-8 and TRBJ2-1, reads GAGVSQSPRYKVAKRGQDVALRCDPISGHVSLFWYQQALGQGPEFLTYFQNEAQLDKSGLPSDRFFAERPEGSVSTLKIQRTQQEDSAVYLCASSLGTGSSYNEQFFGPGTRLTVL.

This chain connects TRBV28 to TRBJ1-4; D gene unclear. The CDR3 contains 16 residues. The ends were cut back, 6 bases at V and 7 bases at J, with 21 bases in the middle. Germline loops: CDR1 MDHEN, CDR2 SYDVKM. CDR3 sequence: CASSYIGNGVGEKLFF. The CDR3 DNA sequence: TGTGCCAGCAGCTACATTGGGAACGGCGTCGGTGAAAAACTGTTTTTT.

The chain has TRBV5-3 and TRBJ1-2; D gene ambiguous. TRBV5-3 counts as an open reading frame of uncertain function. V gave up 0 bases and J gave up 8 bases, with 5 bases separating them. This CDR3 contains 11 residues. CDR3 protein: CARSLATGYTF. The CDR3 DNA reads as TGTGCCAGAAGCTTGGCCACGGGCTACACCTTC.

This clone was counted only a few times. Other DNA sequences in the sample encode the same CDR3. This sequence joins TRBV5-4 and TRBJ1-1, with D possibly TRBD1 on 5 matching bases. This CDR3 comprises 14 residues. The V end was cut by 4 bases, the J end by 4 bases, with 14 bases between. Germline CDR1 and CDR2: SGHNT and YYREEE (reference sequence). CDR3 residues: CASSGRGLGTEAFF. The CDR3 region has the DNA TGTGCCAGCAGCGGGCGGGGGTTGGGCACTGAAGCTTTCTTT.

In this sample, this clone turned up once. This chain links TRBV19 with TRBJ1-3; unclear D gene. Trimming cost V 3 bases and J 0 bases, with 9 bases left between them. This CDR3 has 15 amino acids. Germline assignment: CDR1 LNHDA and CDR2 SQIVND (reference sequence). The CDR3 region is CASSMVAASGNTIYF. The CDR3 DNA reads TGTGCCAGTAGTATGGTTGCAGCCTCTGGAAACACCATATATTTT.

This clone showed up just once. The chain recombines TRBV11-1 with TRBJ1-4; 10 bases align to TRBD1. This CDR3 contains 14 residues. The germline V gene encodes CDR1 SGHAT and CDR2 FQDESV (reference sequence). The trim removed 4 bases at V and 7 bases at J, leaving 3 bases unmatched. The CDR3 nucleotides are TGTGCCAGCAGCTCCCGGACAGGGGGTGAAAAACTGTTTTTT. Translated, it gives CASSSRTGGEKLFF.

This clone was counted a single time. The chain is built from TRBV21-1 and TRBJ2-5; the D call TRBD2 from the table was never checked on the DNA. TRBV21-1 is a documented pseudogene. The CDR3 contains 15 residues. Here the CDR3 reads CASSYRLADQETQYF. For the CDR3, the DNA is TGTGCCAGCAGCTACCGACTAGCGGACCAAGAGACCCAGTACTTC.

The V and J genes are TRBV7-3 and TRBJ2-1; 9 bases agree with TRBD2. The CDR3 contains 16 residues. With 6 bases clipped from V and 3 bases from J, the junction kept 9 bases outside the gene matches. Germline CDR1 is SGHTA and CDR2 is FQGTGA. CDR3 loop: CASRPRLAELYNEQFF. The CDR3 DNA reads as TGTGCCAGCAGGCCAAGACTAGCGGAACTCTACAATGAGCAGTTCTTC.

This clone was picked up a small number of times. This sequence joins TRBV2 and TRBJ1-2, with a possible D match to TRBD1 (6 bases). V gave up 8 bases and J gave up 3 bases, with 13 bases separating them. CDR3 length: 13 residues. The germline V gene has CDR1 SNHLY and CDR2 FYNNEI. The CDR3 loop is CASPGGGDYGYTF. The CDR3 coding sequence is TGTGCCAGCCCGGGAGGGGGGGACTATGGCTACACCTTC.

The chain employs TRBV14 and TRBJ2-3, with no clear D. Per the germline V gene, CDR1 is SGHDN and CDR2 is FVKESK. Trimming removed 4 bases from V and 3 bases from J, with 17 bases in between. This CDR3 is built from 16 residues. The CDR3 protein is CASSRAPKLGTDTQYF. The CDR3 DNA is TGTGCCAGCAGCCGGGCCCCAAAGCTGGGGACAGATACGCAGTATTTT.

The chain couples TRBV7-6 to TRBJ1-5, with D unclear. Trimming removed 2 bases at V and 5 bases at J, with 4 bases between. CDR3 length: 12 amino acids. Germline V gene lookup returns CDR1 SGHVS and CDR2 FNYEAQ. CDR3 in amino acids: CASSLPDQPQHF. Written as DNA, the CDR3 is TGTGCCAGCAGCTTACCCGATCAGCCCCAGCATTTT.

The gene calls are TRBV7-9 and TRBJ2-3; D unresolved. The germline V and J ends were trimmed by 5 bases and 4 bases, with 10 bases remaining between them. The CDR3 spans 13 residues. Germline loops: CDR1 SEHNR, CDR2 FQNEAQ (reference sequence). CDR3 region: CASSPLSADTQYF. The CDR3 nucleotides are TGTGCCAGCAGCCCCCTCTCGGCAGATACGCAGTATTTT.

This clone was detected only once. V is TRBV5-1 and J is TRBJ1-1; D unresolved. The germline CDR1 and CDR2 sequences are SGHRS and YFSETQ. This CDR3 has 14 amino acids. V was clipped by 4 bases and J by 2 bases, with 12 bases between them. The CDR3 region has the DNA TGCGCCAGCAGCACACGGTTAGAAAACACTGAAGCTTTCTTT. Translated, it gives CASSTRLENTEAFF.

This clone was picked up one time. The rearrangement uses TRBV11-2 and TRBJ1-2; no clear D gene. Between the trimmed V and J ends, which lost 3 bases and 2 bases, there was a span of 10 bases. The length of the CDR3 is 14 residues. The germline CDR1 and CDR2 sequences are SGHAT and FQNNGV. The CDR3 spells CASSLHGPNYGYTF. For the CDR3, the DNA is TGTGCCAGCAGCTTGCACGGCCCGAACTATGGCTACACCTTC.

The CDR3 DNA reads as TGTGCCAGCAGTTCGGGACAGGGGGCGAAGTACGAGCAGTACTTC. Its translation is CASSSGQGAKYEQYF. The chain employs TRBV27 and TRBJ2-7, with 12 nucleotides matching TRBD1. The V gene's germline CDR1 is MNHEY and CDR2 SMNVEV (reference sequence). This CDR3 is 15 amino acids long. Trimming took 4 bases from V and 4 from J; bases not matched to a gene: 5.

This clone has a single count. J is TRBJ1-1 and V is TRBV23-1; possible D gene TRBD1, 5 bases. TRBV23-1 is labeled an ORF, and its function is uncertain. V lost 3 bases, J lost 6 bases, and 14 bases lay in between. This CDR3 is built from 14 residues. As DNA, the CDR3 is TGCGCCAGCAGTCAGGTGGGGGGTAGGGCTGAAGCTTTCTTT. It translates to CASSQVGGRAEAFF.

The chain combines TRBV7-3 with TRBJ2-1, with D tentatively TRBD1 or TRBD2 (5 bases each). V lost 2 bases, J lost 6 bases, and 8 bases lay in between. This CDR3 has 13 residues. In germline, CDR1 is SGHTA, CDR2 FQGTGA. The CDR3 DNA reads as TGTGCCAGCAGCTTATCGGGGCCCAATGAGCAGTTCTTC. It translates to CASSLSGPNEQFF. Drawing the rest from reference TRBV7-3 and TRBJ2-1, the complete variable domain is GAGVSQTPSNKVTEKGKYVELRCDPISGHTALYWYRQSLGQGPEFLIYFQGTGAADDSGLPNDRFFAVRPEGSVSTLKIQRTERGDSAVYLCASSLSGPNEQFFGPGTRLTVL.

The CDR3 DNA sequence: TGTGCCAGCAGCCCCGGACAGATCGGGGAGCTGTTTTTT. Translated, it gives CASSPGQIGELFF. V usage is TRBV27 and J usage is TRBJ2-2; D perhaps matches TRBD1 (6 bases). The V and J ends lost 6 bases and 7 bases respectively, with 12 bases between them. The CDR3 length is 13 residues. Germline CDR1 reads MNHEY; CDR2 reads SMNVEV (reference sequence).

The chain couples TRBV11-3 to TRBJ2-5; D ambiguous. Per the germline V gene, CDR1 is SGHNT and CDR2 is YENEEA. The CDR3 extends over 14 amino acids. V lost 10 bases to trimming and J lost 5 bases, with 20 bases between them. As DNA, the CDR3 is TGTGCCAACAGAATCGGGCACACTGGCGAGACCCAGTACTTC. This sequence encodes CANRIGHTGETQYF.

J is TRBJ2-7 and V is TRBV27, with 8 bases matching TRBD1. Germline V gene data show CDR1 as MNHEY and CDR2 as SMNVEV (reference sequence). V lost 11 bases to trimming and J lost 1 base; unmatched junction nucleotides: 7. The CDR3 runs to 13 residues. The CDR3 protein is CASTGVGSYEQYF. In DNA form, the CDR3 reads TGTGCCTCGACAGGGGTGGGTTCCTACGAGCAGTACTTC.

The rearrangement joins TRBV7-6 to TRBJ2-2; D ambiguous. This CDR3 comprises 14 residues. The V gene lost 0 bases and the J gene lost 6 bases, with 8 bases spanning the gap. Germline values: CDR1 SGHVS, CDR2 FNYEAQ. The CDR3 sequence is CASSLAGGSGELFF. Written as DNA, the CDR3 is TGTGCCAGCAGCTTAGCAGGCGGCTCCGGGGAGCTGTTTTTT.